This T cell receptor (beta chain) was sequenced during a study of shared clonotypes between healthy human individuals. V lost 5 bases to trimming and J lost 3 bases, with 14 bases between them. Germline V gene lookup returns CDR1 SGHVS and CDR2 FNYEAQ. The CDR3 is 14 amino acids. Profiling relied on immunoSEQ multiplex PCR, and the TCRdb table lists in-frame clones only, not all of them. The table records around 1.5 million clones, roughly 98% of them present only once. The sequence came from a man aged 25-40 years in good health. V usage is TRBV7-6 and J usage is TRBJ2-7, with D unresolved. Sequencing used naive CD4+ T cells sorted from blood. The subset here: CD45RA+ positively selected. CDR3 in DNA: TGTGCCAGCAGCCGCGCGAGCTTCAACTACGAGCAGTACTTC. As protein: CASSRASFNYEQYF. The full variable domain, rest sourced from reference TRBV7-6 and TRBJ2-7, is GAGVSQSPRYKVTKRGQDVALRCDPISGHVSLYWYRQALGQGPEFLTYFNYEAQQDKSGLPNDRFSAERPEGSISTLTIQRTEQRDSAMYRCASSRASFNYEQYFGPGTRLTVT.